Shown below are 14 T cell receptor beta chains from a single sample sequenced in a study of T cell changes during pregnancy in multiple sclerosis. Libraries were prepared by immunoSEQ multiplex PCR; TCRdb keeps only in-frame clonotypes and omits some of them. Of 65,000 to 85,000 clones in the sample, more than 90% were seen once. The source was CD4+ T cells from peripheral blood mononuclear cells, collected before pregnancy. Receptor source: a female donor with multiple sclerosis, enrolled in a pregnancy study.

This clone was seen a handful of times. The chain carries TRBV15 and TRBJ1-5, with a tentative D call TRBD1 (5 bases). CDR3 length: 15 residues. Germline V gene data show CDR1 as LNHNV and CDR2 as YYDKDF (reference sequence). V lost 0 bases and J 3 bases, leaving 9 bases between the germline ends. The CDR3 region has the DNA TGTGCCACCAGCAGAGAGAGGGGACTCAATCAGCCCCAGCATTTT. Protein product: CATSRERGLNQPQHF.

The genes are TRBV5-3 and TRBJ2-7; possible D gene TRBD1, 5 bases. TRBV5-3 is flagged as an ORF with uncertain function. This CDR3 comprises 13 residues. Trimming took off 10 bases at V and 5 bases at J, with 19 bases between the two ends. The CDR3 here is CAPRGSLDNEQYF. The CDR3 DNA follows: TGTGCCCCAAGGGGATCCCTGGACAACGAGCAGTACTTC.

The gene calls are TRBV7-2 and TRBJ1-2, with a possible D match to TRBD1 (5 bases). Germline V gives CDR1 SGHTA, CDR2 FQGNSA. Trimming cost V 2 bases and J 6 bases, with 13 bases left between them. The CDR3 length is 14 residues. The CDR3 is CASSLYQGAHGYTF. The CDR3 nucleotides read TGTGCCAGCAGCTTATATCAGGGCGCGCATGGCTACACCTTC.

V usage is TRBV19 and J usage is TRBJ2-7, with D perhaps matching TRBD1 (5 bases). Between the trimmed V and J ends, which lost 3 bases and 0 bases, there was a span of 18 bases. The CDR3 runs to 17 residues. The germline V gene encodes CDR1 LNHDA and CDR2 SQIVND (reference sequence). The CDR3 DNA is TGTGCCAGTAGTATCCGGTGGCAGGGCCGCTCCTCCTACGAGCAGTACTTC. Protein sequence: CASSIRWQGRSSYEQYF.

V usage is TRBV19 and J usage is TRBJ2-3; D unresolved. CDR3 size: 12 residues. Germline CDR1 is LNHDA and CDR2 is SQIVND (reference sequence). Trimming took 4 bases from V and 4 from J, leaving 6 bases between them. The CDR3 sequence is CASSTLADTQYF. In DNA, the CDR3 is TGTGCCAGTAGTACTTTAGCAGATACGCAGTATTTT.

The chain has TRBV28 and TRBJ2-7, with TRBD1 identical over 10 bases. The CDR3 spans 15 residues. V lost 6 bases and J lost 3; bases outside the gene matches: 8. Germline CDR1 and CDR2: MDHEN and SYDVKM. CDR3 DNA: TGTGCCAGCAGGCCTCCGGGACAGGGGAACTACGAGCAGTACTTC. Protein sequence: CASRPPGQGNYEQYF.

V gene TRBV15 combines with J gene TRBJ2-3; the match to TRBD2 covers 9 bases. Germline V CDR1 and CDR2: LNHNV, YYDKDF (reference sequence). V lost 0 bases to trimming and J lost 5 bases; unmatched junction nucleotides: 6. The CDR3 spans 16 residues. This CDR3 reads CATSREAGGFRDTQYF. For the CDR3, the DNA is TGTGCCACCAGCAGAGAAGCGGGAGGCTTTAGAGATACGCAGTATTTT.

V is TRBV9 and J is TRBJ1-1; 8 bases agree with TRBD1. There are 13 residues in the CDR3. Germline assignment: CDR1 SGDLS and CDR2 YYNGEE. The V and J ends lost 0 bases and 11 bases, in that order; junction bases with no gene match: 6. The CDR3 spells CASSVGAGGGAFF. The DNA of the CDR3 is TGTGCCAGCAGCGTAGGGGCAGGGGGCGGGGCTTTCTTT.

DNA for the CDR3: TGCAGCGTGTCGGTACAGACATACTCTGGAAACACCATATATTTT. Translated, it gives CSVSVQTYSGNTIYF. The chain uses TRBV29-1 and TRBJ1-3; D not resolved. The CDR3 spans 15 residues. Germline assignment: CDR1 SQVTM and CDR2 ANQGSEA. V gave up 6 bases and J gave up 0 bases, with 15 bases separating them.

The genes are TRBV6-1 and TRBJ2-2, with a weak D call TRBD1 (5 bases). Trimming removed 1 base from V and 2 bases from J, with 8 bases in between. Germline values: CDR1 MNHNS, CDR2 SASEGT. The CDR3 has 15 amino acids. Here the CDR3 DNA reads TGTGCCAGCAGTGAAGGGACACCTAACACCGGGGAGCTGTTTTTT. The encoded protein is CASSEGTPNTGELFF.

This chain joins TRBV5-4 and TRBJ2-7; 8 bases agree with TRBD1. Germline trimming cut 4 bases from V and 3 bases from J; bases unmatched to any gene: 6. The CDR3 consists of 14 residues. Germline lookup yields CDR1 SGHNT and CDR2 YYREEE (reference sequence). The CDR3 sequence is CASSPPGQVYEQYF. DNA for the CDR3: TGTGCCAGCAGCCCGCCGGGACAGGTCTACGAGCAGTACTTC.

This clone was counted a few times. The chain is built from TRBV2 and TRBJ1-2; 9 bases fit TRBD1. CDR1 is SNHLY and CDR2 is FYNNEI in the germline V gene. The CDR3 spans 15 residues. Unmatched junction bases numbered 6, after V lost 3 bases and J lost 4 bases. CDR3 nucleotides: TGTGCCAGCAGTGATGGAACAGGGGGCAGCTATGGCTACACCTTC. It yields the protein CASSDGTGGSYGYTF.

CDR3 DNA: TGTGCCAGCTCACCAGACGGGAAGGAGACCCAGTACTTC. Its translation: CASSPDGKETQYF. V and J are TRBV18 and TRBJ2-5, with TRBD2 as a possible D gene (5 bases). V was pared by 2 bases and J by 5 bases, with 9 bases between. The CDR3 is 13 amino acids. In germline, CDR1 is KGHSH, CDR2 LQKENI. The full variable domain, its missing parts supplied by reference TRBV18 and TRBJ2-5, is NAGVMQNPRHLVRRRGQEARLRCSPMKGHSHVYWYRQLPEEGLKFMVYLQKENIIDESGMPKERFSAEFPKEGPSILRIQQVVRGDSAAYFCASSPDGKETQYFGPGTRLLVL.

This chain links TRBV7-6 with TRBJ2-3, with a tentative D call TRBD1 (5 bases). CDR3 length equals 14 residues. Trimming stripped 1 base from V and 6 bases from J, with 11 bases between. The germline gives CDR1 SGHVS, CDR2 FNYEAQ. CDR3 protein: CASSLDQGWDTQYF. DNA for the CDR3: TGTGCCAGCAGCTTAGACCAGGGATGGGATACGCAGTATTTT.